This TCR beta chain is drawn from a study of blood T cell repertoires in COVID-19. Seattle patient enrollment occurred during active infection, with longitudinal follow-up thereafter. Some clones are missing from TCRdb's copy, which holds only in-frame ones; the method was immunoSEQ multiplex PCR. The table includes hundreds of thousands of clones, roughly 90% detected once. Sequencing input: peripheral blood. The TCR sequence derives from a woman in her thirties or forties with COVID-19, enrolled during active disease.

CDR3 amino acids: CSAKPPPGQNTEAFF. DNA of the CDR3: TGCAGCGCGAAACCACCCCCGGGTCAGAACACTGAAGCTTTCTTT. The chain carries TRBV29-1 and TRBJ1-1, with unresolved D. V was cut by 7 bases and J by 1 base, with 19 bases left in between. This CDR3 has 15 residues. Germline CDR1 and CDR2: SQVTM and ANQGSEA.